Shown below are 9 T cell receptor beta chains from a single sample sequenced in a study of shared clonotypes between healthy human individuals (dated by TCRdb to 2020 to 2022). Library preparation used the immunoSEQ multiplex PCR assay. The table comes from immuneACCESS by way of TCRdb, which keeps in-frame sequences with V and J called. Part of the clones is missing from these tables; in studies checked, under half for an unresolved V gene and the rest for unknown reasons. The sample profile shows roughly 720,000 clones; roughly 87% of them were found once. Clones ranked in the top ten supply 34% of the sample. Material for sequencing was memory CD8+ T cells from PBMCs. Interpreted using the paper, the cell subset or site label stands for: CD45RO+ cells pooled with CCR7-negative TemRA cells. The receptors stem from a man aged 18 to 29 in good health. Some clones in this sample may be carry-over from other donors' samples.

This chain links TRBV10-2 with TRBJ2-5; TRBD1 agrees at 7 bases. Germline V gene lookup returns CDR1 WSHSY and CDR2 SAAADI. The CDR3 runs to 14 residues. The J segment lost 5 bases and the V segment lost 3 bases, leaving 6 bases of the junction unmatched. CDR3 in amino acids: CASSDRGYHETQYF. The CDR3 DNA sequence: TGCGCCAGCAGTGACAGGGGGTATCACGAGACCCAGTACTTC.

The chain employs TRBV7-9 and TRBJ1-1; perhaps TRBD1 as D (5 bases). Germline assignment: CDR1 SEHNR and CDR2 FQNEAQ (reference sequence). The CDR3 has 12 amino acids. V lost 7 bases and J 5 bases, leaving 11 bases between the germline ends. The CDR3 DNA is TGTGCCAGCAAACGCAGGGTGACTGAAGCTTTCTTT. Amino acid sequence: CASKRRVTEAFF.

This clone was detected only a few times. V and J are TRBV29-1 and TRBJ1-2; D unclear. CDR1 SQVTM and CDR2 ANQGSEA come from the germline V gene. CDR3 length equals 8 residues. The ends were cut back, 4 bases at V and 7 bases at J, with 1 base in the middle. The CDR3 protein is CSVGGYTF. Here the CDR3 DNA reads TGCAGCGTTGGTGGCTACACCTTC.

V and J are TRBV4-1 and TRBJ1-6; a weak D match, TRBD1 (6 bases). From germline, CDR1 is MGHRA and CDR2 YSYEKL. Trimming pared 4 bases from V and 3 bases from J, leaving 13 bases between. The CDR3 loop spans 16 amino acids. This CDR3 reads CASSRNTGLYNSPLHF. The CDR3 DNA reads as TGCGCCAGCAGCCGCAACACAGGGCTCTATAATTCACCCCTCCACTTT.

The CDR3 spells CSVDFGGGTEAFF. In DNA form, the CDR3 reads TGCAGCGTTGATTTCGGGGGTGGCACTGAAGCTTTCTTT. The chain couples TRBV29-1 to TRBJ1-1; D is perhaps TRBD1 (5 bases). Germline V CDR1 and CDR2: SQVTM, ANQGSEA. CDR3 length: 13 amino acids. The V and J ends lost 3 bases and 4 bases respectively, with 12 bases between them.

The chain has TRBV27 and TRBJ1-2; 10 nucleotides agree with TRBD1. Trimming took 4 bases from V and 8 from J; bases not matched to a gene: 10. The CDR3 has 15 amino acids. Germline V gives CDR1 MNHEY, CDR2 SMNVEV (reference sequence). CDR3: CASSSSTGGAWGYTF. CDR3 DNA sequence: TGTGCCAGCAGTTCCTCGACAGGGGGCGCTTGGGGCTACACCTTC.

The chain uses TRBV29-1 and TRBJ2-1; weak D call: TRBD1 (7 bases). The V end lost 3 bases, the J end lost 0 bases, and 24 bases lay between the germline ends. The CDR3 spans 19 residues. The V gene's germline CDR1 is SQVTM and CDR2 ANQGSEA. This chain's CDR3 is CSVDRGDSRRPSSYNEQFF. In DNA form, the CDR3 reads TGCAGCGTTGACCGCGGGGACAGCAGGAGGCCAAGCTCCTACAATGAGCAGTTCTTC.

In regard to this clone: An end of the junction differs from the germline gene, which may be a read error. The V and J genes are TRBV11-3 and TRBJ2-7; D perhaps matches TRBD1 (6 bases). Germline-derived CDR1 and CDR2 are SGHNT and YENEEA. This CDR3 comprises 19 residues. The CDR3 spells CASSLVMSCEGDRPYEQYF. CDR3 in DNA: TGTGCCAGCAGCTTAGTAATGAGTTGTGAGGGAGACAGGCCCTATGAGCAGTACTTC.

The chain uses TRBV4-2 and TRBJ2-5, with TRBD2 identical over 8 bases. Trimming removed 4 bases from V and 7 bases from J; junction bases left unmatched: 14. CDR1 LGHNA and CDR2 YNFKEQ come from the germline V gene. The CDR3 is made up of 16 amino acids. The CDR3 loop reads CASSRGGEGREVTQYF. The CDR3 DNA sequence: TGTGCCAGCAGCCGGGGGGGCGAAGGGCGGGAGGTGACCCAGTACTTC.